This T cell receptor (beta chain) is drawn from a study of regulatory T cells in long-lasting Graves disease. The time point denotes: newly diagnosed GD, antithyroid drugs for less than 3 months. The TCR library was made from RNA that had been extracted from PBMCs in TRIzol. Arm-PCR of CDR3 regions with iRepertoire HTBI primers generated TCR beta libraries. One entry per CDR3 protein results from TCRdb running MiXCR on the multiplex PCR reads. The sample has 450,000 to 700,000 distinct CDR3 sequences; about 14% are singletons. The V gene lost 4 bases and the J gene lost 5 bases, with 9 bases spanning the gap. The CDR3 is 12 amino acids. CDR1 is DFQATT, CDR2 SNEGSKA, per germline (reference sequence). The same data also contributed to another study, on T cells in Graves' hyperthyroidism and ophthalmopathy. That work adds: Blood also carried most thyroid clonotypes expanded above 0.001. In the analysis, a 13 V-J model separated ophthalmopathy from stable hyperthyroidism.

This chain uses TRBV20-1 with TRBJ1-5; D unclear. Source: peripheral blood mononuclear cells (PBMCs), taken at new diagnosis, from a patient treated with antithyroid drugs. The sequence derives from a man aged 30 to 45 with Graves disease. The CDR3 protein is CSAIAGDQPQHF. CDR3 DNA sequence: TGCAGTGCTATAGCCGGAGATCAGCCCCAGCATTTT.